The present T cell receptor (beta chain) was sequenced within a study of blood T cells in healthy people across ages. Study conclusions and caveats: Observed TCR beta diversity per million T cells went down as age went up. This fall followed a roughly linear course with age.

The authors ran a second PCR of about 7 to 11 cycles using a sample-barcoded 5' primer and a J-beta primer mix. Each CDR3 protein is one row after TCRdb ran MiXCR on the 5' RACE reads. Of some 1,500,000 distinct CDR3 sequences in the sample, roughly two fifths were seen once. In regard to this clonotype: The antigen remains undetermined.

This CDR3 has 13 amino acids. CDR1 and CDR2 (germline): SGHRS, YFSETQ. The sequence was obtained from a woman under 30 in good health. The chain recombines TRBV5-1 with TRBJ2-5, with D possibly matching TRBD2 (5 bases). The J call is doubtful: the DNA matches TRBJ2-7 better. The sample was blood. The CDR3 loop is CASSLAGMDEQYF. CDR3 nucleotides: TGCGCCAGCAGCTTAGCCGGGATGGACGAGCAGTACTTC.